What follows are 31 T cell receptor beta chains derived from one specimen sequenced in a study of PD-1 blockade in classical Hodgkin lymphoma. TCRdb's table, derived via immunoSEQ multiplex PCR, lists solely in-frame clones and lacks some. Of approximately 43,000 clones in the sample, roughly 86% were seen once. Every patient had relapsed following autologous stem cell transplantation, and cohorts differed in brentuximab vedotin exposure. This sample comprised peripheral blood mononuclear cells (PBMCs), obtained before the second cycle of nivolumab. These receptors all stem from a human donor with classical Hodgkin lymphoma.

This clone was seen only a few times. The chain joins TRBV18 to TRBJ2-7; TRBD1 might be the D (5 bases). Germline CDR1 is KGHSH and CDR2 is LQKENI. V shed 0 bases and J shed 5 bases, with 8 bases lying between them. There are 13 residues in the CDR3. CDR3 sequence reads: CASSPPGAHEQYF. DNA of the CDR3: TGTGCCAGCTCACCACCTGGGGCCCACGAGCAGTACTTC.

The chain couples TRBV15 to TRBJ1-5; D uncertain. V was cut by 3 bases and J by 6 bases, with 12 bases left in between. The CDR3 extends over 14 amino acids. Germline V gene lookup returns CDR1 LNHNV and CDR2 YYDKDF (reference sequence). The CDR3 protein is CATSRIAGGQPQHF. CDR3 nucleotides: TGTGCCACCAGCAGGATCGCTGGAGGTCAGCCCCAGCATTTT.

This clone was recorded a few times. The chain combines TRBV19 with TRBJ2-7; maybe TRBD2 (5 bases). In germline, CDR1 is LNHDA, CDR2 SQIVND (reference sequence). V lost 8 bases and J lost 1, with 12 bases in between. There are 13 residues in the CDR3. The CDR3 DNA is TGTGCCAGTGGAGGAGCTAGGTCCTACGAGCAGTACTTC. It codes for CASGGARSYEQYF. The full variable domain, its missing parts supplied by reference TRBV19 and TRBJ2-7, is DGGITQSPKYLFRKEGQNVTLSCEQNLNHDAMYWYRQDPGQGLRLIYYSQIVNDFQKGDIAEGYSVSREKKESFPLTVTSAQKNPTAFYLCASGGARSYEQYFGPGTRLTVT.

The chain is built from TRBV5-1 and TRBJ2-2; 15 bases are a match to TRBD2. V shed 4 bases, J shed 5 bases, and the junction held 6 bases outside the gene matches. The CDR3 sequence is 17 residues long. Germline-derived CDR1 and CDR2 are SGHRS and YFSETQ. DNA of the CDR3: TGCGCCAGCAGCACCGGACTAGCGGGAGGGGGGACCGGGGAGCTGTTTTTT. Its translation: CASSTGLAGGGTGELFF.

This rearrangement joins TRBV10-3 to TRBJ2-1; 10 positions agree with TRBD2. V was pared by 2 bases and J by 8 bases, with 3 bases of the junction left unmatched. This CDR3 is 14 amino acids long. Germline V gene lookup returns CDR1 ENHRY and CDR2 SYGVKD. The CDR3 DNA reads as TGTGCCATCAGTGAGCCTAGCGGGAGCCATGAGCAGTTCTTC. Translation: CAISEPSGSHEQFF.

The CDR3 loop is CASSSHRTENQPQHF. The CDR3 DNA is TGTGCCAGCAGCTCACATAGGACAGAAAATCAGCCCCAGCATTTT. This rearrangement joins TRBV2 to TRBJ1-5, with D perhaps TRBD1 (6 bases). The V and J ends lost 6 bases and 4 bases respectively, with 16 bases between them. From germline, CDR1 is SNHLY and CDR2 FYNNEI. The CDR3 consists of 15 residues. The whole variable domain, remainder taken from reference TRBV2 and TRBJ1-5, is EPEVTQTPSHQVTQMGQEVILRCVPISNHLYFYWYRQILGQKVEFLVSFYNNEISEKSEIFDDQFSVERPDGSNFTLKIRSTKLEDSAMYFCASSSHRTENQPQHFGDGTRLSIL.

The chain has TRBV7-9 and TRBJ2-7, with D tentatively TRBD2 (6 bases). CDR1 and CDR2 (germline): SEHNR, FQNEAQ (reference sequence). The CDR3 has 12 amino acids. Deletions cut 6 bases from V and 5 bases from J, with 11 bases between. CDR3 DNA: TGTGCCAGCAGACTGCGGGACGACGAGCAGTACTTC. Translated, it gives CASRLRDDEQYF.

The chain joins TRBV7-8 to TRBJ1-3, with TRBD1 as a possible D gene (6 bases). Germline loops: CDR1 SGHVS, CDR2 FQNEAQ. V shed 3 bases and J shed 0 bases, with 12 bases lying between them. This CDR3 spans 16 amino acids. CDR3 DNA sequence: TGTGCCAGCAGCTTCAGGGGCGGCCTCTCTGGAAACACCATATATTTT. Protein sequence: CASSFRGGLSGNTIYF.

The CDR3 spells CASLRGTTNTGELFF. In nucleotides, the CDR3 is TGTGCCAGTCTTAGGGGGACAACGAACACCGGGGAGCTGTTTTTT. The genes are TRBV2 and TRBJ2-2; D is perhaps TRBD1 (6 bases). Trimming took 9 bases from V and 0 from J, leaving 14 bases between them. Per the germline V gene, CDR1 is SNHLY and CDR2 is FYNNEI. This CDR3 is built from 15 residues.

The chain is built from TRBV4-3 and TRBJ2-3; TRBD2 matches at 10 bases. Germline values: CDR1 LGHNA, CDR2 YSLEER. V lost 3 bases and J lost 0; bases outside the gene matches: 3. There are 16 residues in the CDR3. The CDR3: CASSQISGGSTDTQYF. DNA for the CDR3: TGCGCCAGCAGCCAGATTAGCGGGGGGAGCACAGATACGCAGTATTTT.

The gene calls are TRBV27 and TRBJ2-1; D uncertain. The CDR3 extends over 12 amino acids. Trimming shortened V by 5 bases and J by 2 bases, and 4 bases separated the two germline ends. Germline assignment: CDR1 MNHEY and CDR2 SMNVEV (reference sequence). CDR3 loop: CASSGTYNEQFF. CDR3 bases: TGTGCCAGCAGTGGCACCTACAATGAGCAGTTCTTC.

This chain connects TRBV2 to TRBJ2-5; tentative D call: TRBD1 (5 bases). Trimming removed 6 bases at V and 1 base at J, with 24 bases between. Germline CDR1 reads SNHLY; CDR2 reads FYNNEI. CDR3 size: 18 residues. CDR3 nucleotide sequence: TGTGCCAGCAGAAGATATCGAGCAGGGTCTTTTTCCCAAGAGACCCAGTACTTC. Translation gives CASRRYRAGSFSQETQYF.

The chain is built from TRBV28 and TRBJ1-5; no firm D call. The CDR3 is made up of 16 amino acids. V shed 6 bases and J shed 1 base, with 16 bases lying between them. The germline gives CDR1 MDHEN, CDR2 SYDVKM. For the CDR3, the DNA is TGTGCCAGCAGCTATTTTGACATCGGAAGCAATCAGCCCCAGCATTTT. This codes for CASSYFDIGSNQPQHF.

This clone was seen once. The chain combines TRBV6-1 with TRBJ1-5; perhaps TRBD1 as D (6 bases). Trimming cost V 5 bases and J 4 bases, with 12 bases left between them. This CDR3 has 14 residues. Germline assignment: CDR1 MNHNS and CDR2 SASEGT. The CDR3 here is CASSKQGGNQPQHF. Here the CDR3 DNA reads TGTGCCAGCAGTAAACAGGGAGGAAATCAGCCCCAGCATTTT.

The genes are TRBV7-8 and TRBJ1-3, with TRBD1 as a possible D gene (5 bases). V was clipped by 1 base and J by 0 bases, with 10 bases between them. This CDR3 contains 16 residues. Germline assignment: CDR1 SGHVS and CDR2 FQNEAQ. CDR3 loop: CASSLVTGDSGNTIYF. For the CDR3, the DNA is TGTGCCAGCAGCTTAGTAACAGGCGACTCTGGAAACACCATATATTTT.

V usage is TRBV27 and J usage is TRBJ1-1; D possibly corresponds to TRBD1 (5 bases). V lost 5 bases and J 1 base, leaving 8 bases between the germline ends. Germline CDR1 MNHEY, CDR2 SMNVEV (reference sequence). The CDR3 consists of 13 residues. The CDR3 here is CASSLQGNTEAFF. CDR3 nucleotides: TGTGCCAGCAGTCTGCAGGGGAACACTGAAGCTTTCTTT.

The V call is TRBV29-1, the J call TRBJ1-1; D is perhaps TRBD1 (5 bases). The V end was cut by 6 bases, the J end by 0 bases, with 20 bases between. The CDR3 sequence is 16 residues long. In germline, CDR1 is SQVTM, CDR2 ANQGSEA. The CDR3 loop is CSVKIGAGAMNTEAFF. The DNA for the CDR3 is TGCAGCGTAAAGATTGGGGCAGGCGCAATGAACACTGAAGCTTTCTTT.

The J gene is TRBJ1-5, the V gene TRBV5-8, with 7 bases lining up with TRBD1. The CDR3 runs 13 residues. Germline V CDR1 and CDR2: SGHTS, YDEGEE. The ends lost 5 bases at V and 7 bases at J; junction bases unmatched: 6. The CDR3 loop is CASSRQGGQPQHF. The CDR3 DNA sequence: TGTGCCAGCAGTCGACAGGGAGGGCAGCCCCAGCATTTT.

This clone was detected only once. This sequence joins TRBV4-3 and TRBJ2-7; 13 positions agree with TRBD2. Unmatched junction bases numbered 2, after V lost 4 bases and J lost 2 bases. Germline assignment: CDR1 LGHNA and CDR2 YSLEER. The CDR3 length is 15 residues. CDR3: CASSRGLAGAYEQYF. For the CDR3, the DNA is TGCGCCAGCAGCCGTGGACTAGCGGGGGCCTACGAGCAGTACTTC.

This clone was observed a single time. Here the CDR3 reads CASSLIPVETQYF. DNA for the CDR3: TGTGCCAGCAGCTTGATTCCGGTGGAGACCCAGTACTTC. The chain joins TRBV5-6 to TRBJ2-5; D not certain. The CDR3 contains 13 residues. Trimming stripped 1 base from V and 5 bases from J, with 9 bases between. The germline V gene encodes CDR1 SGHDT and CDR2 YYEEEE.

The genes are TRBV7-2 and TRBJ2-7, with TRBD1 identical over 7 bases. CDR1 is SGHTA, CDR2 FQGNSA, per germline. This CDR3 is 13 amino acids long. V trimming: 6 bases; J trimming: 2 bases; junction bases outside the gene matches: 4. The CDR3 nucleotides read TGTGCCAGCAGGAGGCAGGGGGCCTACGAGCAGTACTTC. It codes for CASRRQGAYEQYF.

The gene calls are TRBV7-6 and TRBJ2-7, with 8 bases fitting TRBD1. Germline assignment: CDR1 SGHVS and CDR2 FNYEAQ. Trimming took 2 bases from V and 0 from J; bases not matched to a gene: 12. This CDR3 contains 18 residues. CDR3 in DNA: TGTGCCAGCAGCTTAAAAGGCGGGACAGGACATCTCTCCTACGAGCAGTACTTC. This encodes CASSLKGGTGHLSYEQYF.

The chain couples TRBV27 to TRBJ2-3, with D perhaps assigned TRBD1 or TRBD2 (5 bases each). From germline, CDR1 is MNHEY and CDR2 SMNVEV (reference sequence). The CDR3 length is 16 residues. V gave up 5 bases and J gave up 2 bases, with 17 bases separating them. The CDR3 sequence: CASSLSVHGATDTQYF. CDR3 coding DNA: TGTGCCAGCAGTCTCTCCGTCCACGGGGCCACAGATACGCAGTATTTT.

The chain uses TRBV7-8 and TRBJ1-1, with 9 bases that match TRBD1. With 4 bases clipped from V and 1 base from J, the junction kept 4 bases outside the gene matches. CDR1 SGHVS and CDR2 FQNEAQ come from the germline V gene. The CDR3 contains 15 residues. CDR3 sequence: CASSSGQGRNTEAFF. CDR3 bases: TGTGCCAGCAGCTCGGGACAGGGTAGGAACACTGAAGCTTTCTTT. The variable domain in full, with the rest retrieved from reference TRBV7-8 and TRBJ1-1, is GAGVSQSPRYKVAKRGQDVALRCDPISGHVSLFWYQQALGQGPEFLTYFQNEAQLDKSGLPSDRFFAERPEGSVSTLKIQRTQQEDSAVYLCASSSGQGRNTEAFFGQGTRLTVV.

The CDR3 DNA follows: TGTGCCAGCAGCCAAGGTGAAGCTTTCTTT. Protein: CASSQGEAFF. The chain uses TRBV4-2 and TRBJ1-1; no clear D gene. The CDR3 has 10 amino acids. The V end was cut by 1 base, the J end by 7 bases, with 1 base between. Germline V lookup: CDR1 LGHNA, CDR2 YNFKEQ.

This clone has a single count. This chain joins TRBV7-9 and TRBJ2-5; 8 bases line up with TRBD1. The CDR3 has 13 amino acids. V lost 5 bases and J lost 5; bases outside the gene matches: 4. Germline V lookup: CDR1 SEHNR, CDR2 FQNEAQ (reference sequence). CDR3 nucleotide sequence: TGTGCCAGCAGCAAGGACAGGGTGGAGACCCAGTACTTC. As protein: CASSKDRVETQYF.

The chain uses TRBV9 and TRBJ1-1, with D perhaps matching TRBD1 (5 bases). The CDR3 covers 14 residues. Germline V lookup: CDR1 SGDLS, CDR2 YYNGEE. V lost 0 bases and J lost 6, with 12 bases in between. In DNA, the CDR3 is TGTGCCAGCAGCGTAGTGGGGGAATGGGCTGAAGCTTTCTTT. As protein: CASSVVGEWAEAFF.

The CDR3, as DNA: TGCGCCAGCAGCTTGCCTCTGACAGCTCCGGGGAACGGGGCCAACGTCCTGACTTTC. Amino acids: CASSLPLTAPGNGANVLTF. The V and J genes are TRBV5-1 and TRBJ2-6; possibly TRBD1 or TRBD2 for D (5 bases each). CDR1 and CDR2 from the germline V gene are SGHRS and YFSETQ. The CDR3 length is 19 residues. V was cut by 1 base and J by 4 bases, with 21 bases left in between.

The chain combines TRBV28 with TRBJ2-5; 8 positions match TRBD2. The germline V gene has CDR1 MDHEN and CDR2 SYDVKM. The ends lost 9 bases at V and 5 bases at J; junction bases unmatched: 14. This CDR3 comprises 15 residues. CDR3 DNA sequence: TGTGCCAGTGAGAGTAGCGGGGATCATGATGAGACCCAGTACTTC. It codes for CASESSGDHDETQYF.

CDR3 protein: CASSSDRRVETQYF. The CDR3 coding sequence is TGTGCCAGCAGCTCGGACAGGAGGGTTGAGACCCAGTACTTC. The chain has TRBV7-8 and TRBJ2-5, with D maybe TRBD1 (7 bases). The germline gives CDR1 SGHVS, CDR2 FQNEAQ. The CDR3 sequence is 14 residues long. Trimming took 4 bases from V and 5 from J, leaving 14 bases between them. Full variable domain (outside the CDR3, taken from reference TRBV7-8 and TRBJ2-5): GAGVSQSPRYKVAKRGQDVALRCDPISGHVSLFWYQQALGQGPEFLTYFQNEAQLDKSGLPSDRFFAERPEGSVSTLKIQRTQQEDSAVYLCASSSDRRVETQYFGPGTRLLVL.

The chain uses TRBV7-3 and TRBJ2-3; TRBD2 matches 9 bases. The CDR3 spans 17 residues. Germline V gene data show CDR1 as SGHTA and CDR2 as FQGTGA. With V trimmed by 5 bases and J by 8 bases, 17 bases remained unmatched. CDR3 coding DNA: TGTGCCAGCAGCGACCTGGGAATAGCGGGGGCCTCTGGTACGCAGTATTTT. It is translated as CASSDLGIAGASGTQYF. Together with reference TRBV7-3 and TRBJ2-3, the CDR3 gives the full variable domain: GAGVSQTPSNKVTEKGKYVELRCDPISGHTALYWYRQSLGQGPEFLIYFQGTGAADDSGLPNDRFFAVRPEGSVSTLKIQRTERGDSAVYLCASSDLGIAGASGTQYFGPGTRLTVL.